Listed below are T cell receptor beta chains from one sample, sequenced in a study of response to subunit inactivated influenza vaccine. TCRdb called the RT-PCR reads again in MiXCR, with one record for every CDR3 protein. This sample has hundreds of thousands of distinct CDR3 sequences, with about 25% found just once. This specimen was CD4+ T cells sorted from PBMCs, taken more than 4 days after vaccination. These TCRs come from a man in his fifties or sixties who received an inactivated influenza vaccine. The CDR3 runs from the conserved cysteine through the conserved F or W. The D gene is left open where the match is weak. Expanded clones are given a class, and other clones once, few, many or no size at all.

J gene: TRBJ2-7; clone size: NA; V gene: TRBV5-6; D gene: TRBD2; CDR3 length: 18; CDR3 protein: CASSWGGLAGWSSYEQYF; CDR3 DNA: TGTGCCAGCAGCTGGGGCGGGTTAGCGGGGTGGAGCTCCTACGAGCAGTACTTC
J gene: TRBJ1-5; clone size: few; V gene: TRBV24-1; D gene: TRBD1; CDR3 length: 15; CDR3 protein: CATGGTGYSNQPQHF; CDR3 DNA: TGTGCCACCGGGGGGACAGGTTATAGCAATCAGCCCCAGCATTTT
J gene: TRBJ2-3; clone size: NA; V gene: TRBV20-1; D gene: NA; CDR3 length: 13; CDR3 protein: CSAKTQPPHTQYF; CDR3 DNA: TGCAGTGCGAAAACTCAACCCCCCCATACGCAGTATTTT
J gene: TRBJ2-6; clone size: NA; V gene: TRBV12-3/TRBV12-4; D gene: NA; CDR3 length: 16; CDR3 protein: CASSMTGSSGANVLTF; CDR3 DNA: TGTGCCAGCAGTATGACAGGTAGCTCTGGGGCCAACGTCCTGACTTTC
J gene: TRBJ2-1; clone size: NA; V gene: TRBV7-8; D gene: TRBD2; CDR3 length: 16; CDR3 protein: CASSSLTGGGYNEQFF; CDR3 DNA: TGTGCCAGCAGCTCCCTAACTGGCGGGGGCTACAATGAGCAGTTCTTC
J gene: TRBJ1-1; clone size: NA; V gene: TRBV3-1; D gene: NA; CDR3 length: 14; CDR3 protein: CASSQGRQDTEAFF; CDR3 DNA: TGTGCCAGCAGCCAAGGGAGACAGGACACTGAAGCTTTCTTT
J gene: TRBJ2-1; clone size: once; V gene: TRBV4-1; D gene: NA; CDR3 length: 15; CDR3 protein: CASSQGLNSYNEQFF; CDR3 DNA: TGCGCCAGCAGCCAGGGACTGAACTCCTACAATGAGCAGTTCTTC
J gene: TRBJ2-2; clone size: few; V gene: TRBV6-1; D gene: NA; CDR3 length: 15; CDR3 protein: CASTHREMNTGELFF; CDR3 DNA: TGTGCCAGCACCCACAGGGAGATGAACACCGGGGAGCTGTTTTTT
J gene: TRBJ1-5; clone size: NA; V gene: TRBV12-3/TRBV12-4; D gene: NA; CDR3 length: 13; CDR3 protein: CASSLADRGPQHF; CDR3 DNA: TGTGCCAGCAGTTTGGCGGACCGGGGTCCCCAGCATTTT
J gene: TRBJ1-1; clone size: few; V gene: TRBV20-1; D gene: NA; CDR3 length: 12; CDR3 protein: CSAQHENTEAFF; CDR3 DNA: TGCAGTGCTCAGCACGAGAACACTGAAGCTTTCTTT
J gene: TRBJ2-6; clone size: few; V gene: TRBV28; D gene: NA; CDR3 length: 13; CDR3 protein: CAGSSSGANVLTF; CDR3 DNA: TGTGCCGGATCGTCTTCTGGGGCCAACGTCCTGACTTTC
J gene: TRBJ2-1; clone size: NA; V gene: TRBV27; D gene: TRBD2; CDR3 length: 18; CDR3 protein: CASSTQILAGVSYNEQFF; CDR3 DNA: TGTGCCAGCAGTACCCAAATATTAGCGGGAGTGAGCTACAATGAGCAGTTCTTC
J gene: TRBJ1-3; clone size: many; V gene: TRBV4-3; D gene: NA; CDR3 length: 15; CDR3 protein: CASSQEAVTRNTIYF; CDR3 DNA: TGCGCCAGCAGCCAAGAGGCGGTCACGAGAAACACCATATATTTT
J gene: TRBJ1-1; clone size: NA; V gene: TRBV6-6; D gene: NA; CDR3 length: 13; CDR3 protein: CASSLGPNTEALF; CDR3 DNA: TGTGCCAGCAGTCTCGGACCGAACACTGAAGCTCTCTTT
J gene: TRBJ1-6; clone size: few; V gene: TRBV28; D gene: TRBD1; CDR3 length: 15; CDR3 protein: CASRASDRFNSPLHF; CDR3 DNA: TGTGCCAGCAGAGCATCGGACAGGTTTAATTCACCCCTCCACTTT
J gene: TRBJ1-1; clone size: once; V gene: TRBV4-3; D gene: NA; CDR3 length: 13; CDR3 protein: CASSQDLHTEAFF; CDR3 DNA: TGCGCCAGCAGCCAAGATCTGCACACTGAAGCTTTCTTT
J gene: TRBJ1-1; clone size: NA; V gene: TRBV20-1; D gene: NA; CDR3 length: 15; CDR3 protein: CSARDAGRGNTEAFF; CDR3 DNA: TGCAGTGCTAGAGATGCGGGGCGTGGGAACACTGAAGCTTTCTTT
J gene: TRBJ1-1; clone size: many; V gene: TRBV5-1; D gene: TRBD1; CDR3 length: 14; CDR3 protein: CASIRDSKNTEAFF; CDR3 DNA: TGCGCCAGCATCAGGGACAGCAAGAACACTGAAGCTTTCTTT
J gene: TRBJ1-3; clone size: few; V gene: TRBV20-1; D gene: NA; CDR3 length: 10; CDR3 protein: CGASGNTIYF; CDR3 DNA: TGCGGAGCCTCTGGAAACACCATATATTTT
J gene: TRBJ2-7; clone size: NA; V gene: TRBV29-1; D gene: NA; CDR3 length: 14; CDR3 protein: CSVTRGRSPYEQYF; CDR3 DNA: TGCAGCGTCACCCGGGGGAGAAGCCCCTACGAGCAGTACTTC
J gene: TRBJ2-3; clone size: many; V gene: TRBV29-1; D gene: NA; CDR3 length: 13; CDR3 protein: CSVHGLRTDTQYF; CDR3 DNA: TGCAGCGTTCATGGACTACGCACAGATACGCAGTATTTT
J gene: TRBJ2-1; clone size: few; V gene: TRBV24-1; D gene: NA; CDR3 length: 15; CDR3 protein: CATSKAGSSYNEQFF; CDR3 DNA: TGTGCCACCAGTAAGGCGGGGAGCTCCTACAATGAGCAGTTCTTC
J gene: TRBJ2-5; clone size: NA; V gene: TRBV6-1; D gene: TRBD2; CDR3 length: 18; CDR3 protein: CASSNPRTSGRARETQYF; CDR3 DNA: TGTGCCAGCAGTAATCCTAGGACTAGCGGGAGGGCAAGGGAGACCCAGTACTTC
J gene: TRBJ1-6; clone size: few; V gene: TRBV6-1; D gene: TRBD1; CDR3 length: 14; CDR3 protein: CASKGQDYNSPLHF; CDR3 DNA: TGTGCCAGCAAAGGACAGGACTATAATTCACCCCTCCACTTT
J gene: TRBJ2-7; clone size: NA; V gene: TRBV6-5; D gene: NA; CDR3 length: 17; CDR3 protein: CASSYRTQEGSDYEQYF; CDR3 DNA: TGTGCCAGCAGTTACCGAACACAGGAGGGCAGCGACTACGAGCAGTACTTC
J gene: TRBJ2-5; clone size: NA; V gene: TRBV20-1; D gene: TRBD2; CDR3 length: 17; CDR3 protein: CSARDLQREDSWETQYF; CDR3 DNA: TGCAGTGCTAGAGATCTCCAGCGGGAGGATAGTTGGGAGACCCAGTACTTC
J gene: TRBJ2-5; clone size: few; V gene: TRBV7-8; D gene: NA; CDR3 length: 13; CDR3 protein: CASSRPYGETQYF; CDR3 DNA: TGTGCCAGCAGCCGTCCGTACGGGGAGACCCAGTACTTC
J gene: TRBJ2-1; clone size: NA; V gene: TRBV9; D gene: NA; CDR3 length: 13; CDR3 protein: CASSVATYNEQFF; CDR3 DNA: TGTGCCAGCAGCGTAGCCACTTACAATGAGCAGTTCTTC
J gene: TRBJ2-7; clone size: NA; V gene: TRBV12-3/TRBV12-4; D gene: NA; CDR3 length: 13; CDR3 protein: CASGVVPSYEQYF; CDR3 DNA: TGTGCCAGCGGGGTAGTGCCCTCCTACGAGCAGTACTTC
J gene: TRBJ2-1; clone size: NA; V gene: TRBV12-3/TRBV12-4; D gene: NA; CDR3 length: 15; CDR3 protein: CASSLGSSPYNEQFF; CDR3 DNA: TGTGCCAGCAGTTTAGGCTCTTCCCCCTACAATGAGCAGTTCTTC
J gene: TRBJ2-7; clone size: few; V gene: TRBV7-2; D gene: NA; CDR3 length: 15; CDR3 protein: CASSSRQVSSYEQYF; CDR3 DNA: TGTGCCAGCAGCTCCCGACAGGTGAGCTCCTACGAGCAGTACTTC
J gene: TRBJ2-5; clone size: NA; V gene: TRBV20-1; D gene: TRBD2; CDR3 length: 13; CDR3 protein: CSAYLSGRETQYF; CDR3 DNA: TGCAGTGCTTATCTTAGCGGGAGGGAGACCCAGTACTTC
J gene: TRBJ2-7; clone size: NA; V gene: TRBV28; D gene: NA; CDR3 length: 12; CDR3 protein: CANPPRGGEQYF; CDR3 DNA: TGTGCCAACCCCCCCCGGGGAGGCGAGCAGTACTTC
J gene: TRBJ1-1; clone size: few; V gene: TRBV29-1; D gene: NA; CDR3 length: 14; CDR3 protein: CSVESTRGVTEAFF; CDR3 DNA: TGCAGCGTTGAGTCCACCCGGGGTGTTACTGAAGCTTTCTTT
J gene: TRBJ2-5; clone size: NA; V gene: TRBV12-3/TRBV12-4; D gene: NA; CDR3 length: 13; CDR3 protein: CASRPRDRETQYF; CDR3 DNA: TGTGCCAGCAGACCCCGGGATCGAGAGACCCAGTACTTC
J gene: TRBJ2-7; clone size: NA; V gene: TRBV10-3; D gene: TRBD1; CDR3 length: 16; CDR3 protein: CAISGIGTGPSYEQYF; CDR3 DNA: TGTGCCATCAGTGGGATCGGGACAGGGCCTTCCTACGAGCAGTACTTC
J gene: TRBJ1-3; clone size: many; V gene: TRBV5-1; D gene: TRBD1; CDR3 length: 17; CDR3 protein: CASSLDHRGQAGNTIYF; CDR3 DNA: TGCGCCAGCAGCTTGGATCACAGGGGGCAAGCTGGAAACACCATATATTTT
J gene: TRBJ2-3; clone size: NA; V gene: TRBV4-3; D gene: NA; CDR3 length: 13; CDR3 protein: CASSRSSTDTQYF; CDR3 DNA: TGCGCCAGCAGCCGTAGTAGCACAGATACGCAGTATTTT
J gene: TRBJ2-5; clone size: NA; V gene: TRBV4-3; D gene: TRBD1; CDR3 length: 14; CDR3 protein: CASSQDSGQGTQYF; CDR3 DNA: TGCGCCAGCAGCCAAGATTCGGGACAGGGGACCCAGTACTTC
J gene: TRBJ2-3; clone size: few; V gene: TRBV12-3/TRBV12-4; D gene: NA; CDR3 length: 15; CDR3 protein: CASSLGDSYTDTQYF; CDR3 DNA: TGTGCCAGCAGTTTAGGGGACTCCTACACAGATACGCAGTATTTT